These 24 T cell receptor beta chains came from one sample sequenced in a study of cytomegalovirus exposure and HLA in healthy donors. In the PCR, 60 Vbeta and 13 Jbeta primers were used. Clones were sequenced by immunoSEQ multiplex PCR, and TCRdb holds only the in-frame ones, with some missing. The repertoire holds about 150,000 clones, 60% to 80% seen once, with 6.7% in the top ten. Sequenced: PBMCs. The receptors here all came from a woman aged 40-49 years in good health and CMV-seropositive.

In its sample, this clone was seen a few times. V and J are TRBV11-2 and TRBJ2-7; D gene uncertain. There are 15 residues in the CDR3. The germline V and J ends were trimmed by 3 bases and 0 bases, with 12 bases remaining between them. Germline V gene lookup returns CDR1 SGHAT and CDR2 FQNNGV. This chain's CDR3 is CASSFGSAASYEQYF. In nucleotides, the CDR3 is TGTGCCAGCAGCTTTGGTTCGGCGGCCTCCTACGAGCAGTACTTC.

J is TRBJ2-5 and V is TRBV7-2; 8 bases agree with TRBD1. Germline V gene sequence: CDR1 SGHTA, CDR2 FQGNSA. This CDR3 region has 15 residues. Trimming took 4 bases from V and 2 from J; bases not matched to a gene: 6. The CDR3 DNA reads TGTGCCAGCAGCTCCGGACAGGGACATCAAGAGACCCAGTACTTC. Protein: CASSSGQGHQETQYF.

This chain uses TRBV11-2 with TRBJ2-2; 10 bases line up with TRBD2. Trimming took 1 base from V and 3 from J; bases not matched to a gene: 8. This CDR3 has 18 amino acids. Germline loops: CDR1 SGHAT, CDR2 FQNNGV. DNA for the CDR3: TGTGCCAGCAGCTTAGTTGGGTCTAGCGGGGGTTACACCGGGGAGCTGTTTTTT. Its translation: CASSLVGSSGGYTGELFF.

This chain connects TRBV6-1 to TRBJ2-2, with TRBD1 matching 8 bases. There are 14 residues in the CDR3. The V gene end was trimmed by 8 bases and the J gene end by 1 base; junction bases not matched to a gene: 3. Germline V gene lookup returns CDR1 MNHNS and CDR2 SASEGT. CDR3 nucleotide sequence: TGTGCCAGCGACAGGGGCCAGAACACCGGGGAGCTGTTTTTT. It yields the protein CASDRGQNTGELFF.

This sequence joins TRBV12-5 and TRBJ2-1; the match to TRBD1 covers 7 bases. V dropped 6 bases and J dropped 9; count of bases not matched to a gene: 14. This CDR3 is 15 amino acids long. CDR1 is LGHNT and CDR2 is FRNRAP in the germline V gene. The CDR3 sequence is CASGPEGGAVGEQFF. DNA of the CDR3: TGTGCTAGTGGCCCCGAAGGGGGCGCGGTGGGTGAGCAGTTCTTC.

This rearrangement joins TRBV7-9 to TRBJ2-1; TRBD2 matches at 9 bases. The CDR3 runs 15 residues. V shed 5 bases, J shed 4 bases, and the junction held 6 bases outside the gene matches. Germline assignment: CDR1 SEHNR and CDR2 FQNEAQ (reference sequence). CDR3 sequence reads: CASSRSGGLYNEQFF. The CDR3 coding sequence is TGTGCCAGCAGCCGAAGCGGGGGGCTTTACAATGAGCAGTTCTTC.

V is TRBV6-1 and J is TRBJ1-1, with D maybe TRBD1 (6 bases). Germline V lookup: CDR1 MNHNS, CDR2 SASEGT. The length of the CDR3 is 13 residues. V lost 7 bases and J 6 bases, leaving 15 bases between the germline ends. The CDR3 coding sequence is TGTGCCAGCATTCCGGGACAATTCCCTGAAGCTTTCTTT. Translating it yields CASIPGQFPEAFF.

The V and J genes are TRBV19 and TRBJ2-1; 9 nucleotides line up with TRBD1. This CDR3 has 14 amino acids. V lost 11 bases and J lost 5; bases outside the gene matches: 10. Per the germline V gene, CDR1 is LNHDA and CDR2 is SQIVND (reference sequence). This chain's CDR3 is CASKGDRADNEQFF. In DNA form, the CDR3 reads TGTGCCTCAAAAGGGGACAGGGCCGACAATGAGCAGTTCTTC.

J is TRBJ2-1 and V is TRBV27, with D tentatively TRBD1 (6 bases). V was clipped by 5 bases and J by 10 bases, with 18 bases between them. The CDR3 totals 14 residues. Per germline, CDR1 MNHEY and CDR2 SMNVEV (reference sequence). The CDR3 spells CASSITGTPWEQFF. The CDR3 nucleotides are TGTGCCAGCAGTATAACTGGGACACCCTGGGAGCAGTTCTTC.

The V gene is TRBV5-4, the J gene TRBJ1-1; D is possibly TRBD1 (5 bases). Germline V gene sequence: CDR1 SGHNT, CDR2 YYREEE (reference sequence). The CDR3 loop spans 13 amino acids. Trimming removed 4 bases from V and 3 bases from J, with 10 bases in between. CDR3 residues: CASSPSGYTEAFF. CDR3 in DNA: TGTGCCAGCAGCCCCTCAGGGTACACTGAAGCTTTCTTT.

The chain combines TRBV19 with TRBJ2-3, with D possibly being TRBD1 (5 bases). The V end lost 9 bases, the J end lost 2 bases, and 9 bases lay between the germline ends. The CDR3 covers 12 residues. Per the germline V gene, CDR1 is LNHDA and CDR2 is SQIVND (reference sequence). In DNA, the CDR3 is TGTGCCAGCTCGACAGTCACAGATACGCAGTATTTT. Protein: CASSTVTDTQYF.

The gene calls are TRBV18 and TRBJ2-5; D might be TRBD1 (6 bases). CDR1 is KGHSH and CDR2 is LQKENI in the germline V gene. The CDR3 contains 14 residues. V was shortened by 6 bases and J by 2 bases, with 13 bases between the two germline ends. As DNA, the CDR3 is TGTGCCAGCTCGAGAGACAGGTCTCAAGAGACCCAGTACTTC. Translated, it gives CASSRDRSQETQYF.

The rearrangement joins TRBV18 to TRBJ1-6; D is undetermined. Trimming shortened V by 5 bases and J by 5 bases, and 7 bases separated the two germline ends. CDR1 is KGHSH and CDR2 is LQKENI in the germline V gene. This CDR3 has 13 residues. The CDR3 DNA sequence: TGTGCCAGCTCAAGCCGGGATAATTCACCCCTCCACTTT. As protein: CASSSRDNSPLHF.

In DNA form, the CDR3 reads TGTGCCAGCAGTGAAAGGGGACAGGTCAACAATGAGCAGTTCTTC. Protein sequence: CASSERGQVNNEQFF. The chain carries TRBV2 and TRBJ2-1; TRBD1 aligns across 8 bases. The CDR3 has 15 residues. Per germline, CDR1 SNHLY and CDR2 FYNNEI. V was clipped by 2 bases and J by 5 bases; unmatched bases: 5.

This rearrangement joins TRBV27 to TRBJ1-6; 7 bases are a match to TRBD1. The trim removed 5 bases at V and 7 bases at J, leaving 8 bases unmatched. This CDR3 comprises 15 residues. Germline CDR1 reads MNHEY; CDR2 reads SMNVEV (reference sequence). CDR3 residues: CASSVSPGQNSPLHF. The CDR3 DNA reads as TGTGCCAGCAGTGTCTCACCGGGACAGAATTCACCCCTCCACTTT.

The CDR3: CASSISGNSYEQYF. CDR3 bases: TGTGCCAGTAGTATTAGCGGAAACTCCTACGAGCAGTACTTC. The chain carries TRBV19 and TRBJ2-7; weak D call: TRBD2 (6 bases). Germline V gives CDR1 LNHDA, CDR2 SQIVND (reference sequence). CDR3 size: 14 residues. V lost 3 bases and J 0 bases, leaving 9 bases between the germline ends. The full variable domain, its missing parts supplied by reference TRBV19 and TRBJ2-7, is DGGITQSPKYLFRKEGQNVTLSCEQNLNHDAMYWYRQDPGQGLRLIYYSQIVNDFQKGDIAEGYSVSREKKESFPLTVTSAQKNPTAFYLCASSISGNSYEQYFGPGTRLTVT.

This rearrangement joins TRBV7-6 to TRBJ1-5; D is undetermined. The CDR3 is made up of 15 amino acids. V was trimmed by 0 bases and J by 2 bases, leaving 8 bases between them. CDR1 and CDR2 from the germline V gene are SGHVS and FNYEAQ. CDR3 in amino acids: CASSLAHGGNQPQHF. CDR3 DNA: TGTGCCAGCAGCTTAGCGCACGGGGGCAATCAGCCCCAGCATTTT.

This clone was detected only a few times. The CDR3 sequence: CASSWGGTTEQYF. The CDR3 DNA reads as TGTGCCAGCAGCTGGGGCGGGACTACCGAGCAGTACTTC. The chain recombines TRBV5-6 with TRBJ2-7; TRBD2 aligns across 7 bases. The V segment lost 3 bases and the J segment 6 bases; nucleotides outside the gene matches: 6. From germline, CDR1 is SGHDT and CDR2 YYEEEE. This CDR3 contains 13 residues.

The gene calls are TRBV23-1 and TRBJ1-4; D gene ambiguous. TRBV23-1 is filed as an ORF, its function uncertain. Trimming shortened V by 2 bases and J by 4 bases, and 14 bases separated the two germline ends. The CDR3 is made up of 16 amino acids. This CDR3 is CASSQAVAANNEKLFF. The CDR3 coding sequence is TGCGCCAGCAGTCAAGCCGTGGCAGCGAATAATGAAAAACTGTTTTTT.

This clone was observed a single time. CDR3 sequence: CASTTLLSGYGYTF. CDR3 DNA: TGTGCCAGCACCACGCTCCTAAGCGGGTATGGCTACACCTTC. The chain joins TRBV7-9 to TRBJ1-2; D unclear. The CDR3 runs to 14 residues. The V end lost 7 bases, the J end lost 5 bases, and 17 bases lay between the germline ends. CDR1 and CDR2 from the germline V gene are SEHNR and FQNEAQ (reference sequence).

The CDR3 coding sequence is TGCGCCAGCAGCTCCACAGGGAACACCGGGGAGCTGTTTTTT. This gives the protein CASSSTGNTGELFF. The rearrangement uses TRBV5-1 and TRBJ2-2; D may be TRBD1 (5 bases). The CDR3 sequence is 14 residues long. Trimming removed 3 bases from V and 1 base from J, with 7 bases in between. CDR1 SGHRS and CDR2 YFSETQ come from the germline V gene.

This chain links TRBV27 with TRBJ2-7; 12 nucleotides match TRBD2. V was pared by 4 bases and J by 2 bases, with 6 bases of the junction left unmatched. Germline assignment: CDR1 MNHEY and CDR2 SMNVEV (reference sequence). The CDR3 has 16 residues. The CDR3 loop reads CASSSRTSGATYEQYF. The CDR3 region has the DNA TGTGCCAGCAGTTCGAGGACTAGCGGGGCCACCTACGAGCAGTACTTC.

The J gene is TRBJ1-2, the V gene TRBV13, with 7 bases matching TRBD1. V trimming: 5 bases; J trimming: 6 bases; junction bases outside the gene matches: 9. Per the germline V gene, CDR1 is PRHDT and CDR2 is FYEKMQ (reference sequence). The CDR3 has 14 amino acids. For the CDR3, the DNA is TGTGCCAGCAGCGTGGGAACAGGGGTTAATGGCTACACCTTC. This translates into CASSVGTGVNGYTF.

This sequence joins TRBV5-1 and TRBJ1-1; D might be TRBD1 (6 bases). Germline CDR1 reads SGHRS; CDR2 reads YFSETQ. V was pared by 2 bases and J by 3 bases, with 11 bases between. This CDR3 comprises 14 residues. The CDR3 DNA follows: TGCGCCAGCAGCTTATTAGGGGGTTACACTGAAGCTTTCTTT. It encodes CASSLLGGYTEAFF.